The rows below give T cell receptor beta chains drawn from one sample of a study of early T cells in non-severe SARS-CoV-2 infection. TCRdb redid the calling of the 5' RACE reads with MiXCR, one entry per CDR3 protein. There are roughly 80,000 distinct CDR3 sequences in the sample; roughly a sixth occur only once, and more than 10% lies in the top ten. The sequenced material came from whole blood. The receptor set was obtained from an adult who was a healthcare worker with PCR-confirmed SARS-CoV-2 infection or an uninfected control (not recorded which). CDR3s include the opening cysteine and the closing phenylalanine or tryptophan. D genes are given only for firm matches. Clone sizes are given selectively: once, few, many, or a class where the clone is expanded.

V,D,J,size,DNA,CDR3
TRBV27,TRBD2,TRBJ2-1,few,TGTGCCAGCGTCTTGCGCGGGGGTCGCCTCTCCTACAATGAGCAGTTCTTC,CASVLRGGRLSYNEQFF
TRBV7-3,NA,TRBJ1-1,many,TGTGCCAGCAGCTTGCGGGGTCGGAACACTGAAGCTTTCTTT,CASSLRGRNTEAFF
TRBV24-1,TRBD2,TRBJ2-1,many,TGTGCCACCAGTGATCGTGCTAGCGGGATAATAGATGAGCAGTTCTTC,CATSDRASGIIDEQFF
TRBV9,NA,TRBJ2-7,few,TGTGCCAGCAGCGTAGACCCCTCTGAGGTCTACGAGCAGTACTTC,CASSVDPSEVYEQYF
TRBV6-6,TRBD1,TRBJ1-5,few,TGTGCCAGCAGCTCAGGACAGGTCCTTAGCAATCAGCCCCAGCATTTT,CASSSGQVLSNQPQHF
TRBV7-9,NA,TRBJ1-1,many,TGTGCCAGCAGCTTGGGGTTCACTGAAGCTTTCTTT,CASSLGFTEAFF
TRBV9,NA,TRBJ1-1,few,TGTGCCAGCAGCGGATCGGGCCCTGAAGCTTTCTTT,CASSGSGPEAFF
TRBV18,NA,TRBJ1-5,NA,TGTGCCAGCTCACCGATGGGCCGGGGAAATAGCAATCAGCCCCAGCATTTT,CASSPMGRGNSNQPQHF
TRBV18,NA,TRBJ1-4,NA,TGTGCCAGCTCACCAGATCATGGGGAAAAACTGTTTTTT,CASSPDHGEKLFF
TRBV7-9,TRBD2,TRBJ2-1,NA,TGTGCCAGCAGCTTTGGGGCGCTAGCGGACTACAATGAGCAGTTCTTC,CASSFGALADYNEQFF
TRBV29-1,NA,TRBJ2-7,NA,TGCAGCGCGACAGGTTATGCCTACGAGCAGTACTTC,CSATGYAYEQYF
TRBV5-1,TRBD2,TRBJ2-7,few,TGCGCCAGCGGCTGGGGGAGGGATGGTGAGCAGTACTTC,CASGWGRDGEQYF
TRBV28,NA,TRBJ1-1,few,TGTGCCAGCACCTCAGTTGGGGGGGCTGAAAGAGCTTTCTTT,CASTSVGGAERAFF
TRBV7-9,NA,TRBJ2-4,NA,TGTGCCAGCAGCCCCATGGGAATCCAAAACATTCAGTACTTC,CASSPMGIQNIQYF
TRBV2,TRBD1,TRBJ1-4,NA,TGTGCCAGCAGAAAAGACAGGGGGCGTAATGAAAAACTGTTTTTT,CASRKDRGRNEKLFF
TRBV29-1,TRBD1,TRBJ2-7,NA,TGCAGCGTAGGCCCAGGGGCACAGGGGTCCTACGAGCAGTACTTC,CSVGPGAQGSYEQYF
TRBV5-6,TRBD1,TRBJ1-2,few,TGTGCCAGCAGCGTTGGGACAGGCGTTTCCTATGGCTACACCTTC,CASSVGTGVSYGYTF
TRBV3-1,NA,TRBJ1-2,NA,TGTGCCAGCAGCCAAGGACTTACAGGGACTGGCTACACCTTC,CASSQGLTGTGYTF
TRBV5-1,NA,TRBJ2-1,NA,TGCGCCAGCAGCTTGACCGTTCGGAATGAGCAGTTCTTC,CASSLTVRNEQFF
TRBV5-6,NA,TRBJ1-2,many,TGTGCCAGCAGCTTGGGGACACTTTATGGCTACACCTTC,CASSLGTLYGYTF
TRBV19,TRBD1,TRBJ2-7,NA,TGTGCCAGTAGTATAGCACAGGGGGGTCACGAGCAGTACTTC,CASSIAQGGHEQYF
TRBV29-1,TRBD2,TRBJ2-3,NA,TGCAGCGTCCCCCCCTCTAGCGGCGATACGCAGTATTTT,CSVPPSSGDTQYF
TRBV20-1,TRBD2,TRBJ2-7,few,TGCAGTGTTTCCGGGGGGGTCTGGGACGAGCAGTACTTC,CSVSGGVWDEQYF
TRBV12-3/TRBV12-4,NA,TRBJ2-3,few,TGTGCCAGCAGTCCCCAGGACAGCCGATTCAACCAGCAGTATTTT,CASSPQDSRFNQQYF
TRBV12-3/TRBV12-4,TRBD1,TRBJ2-5,NA,TGTGCCAGCAGTTGGGATACAGGGGGCGGAGAGACCCAGTACTTC,CASSWDTGGGETQYF
TRBV11-1,TRBD2,TRBJ2-7,NA,TGTGCCAGCAGCCCAAGACTAGCTTACGAGCAGTACTTC,CASSPRLAYEQYF
TRBV28,NA,TRBJ1-2,once,TGTGCCAGCAGTTTTGGCCAAGACTATGGCTACACCTTC,CASSFGQDYGYTF
TRBV7-8,TRBD2,TRBJ2-2,few,TGTGCCAGCAGCTTAGAACTAGCGGGGGTCGTCGGGGAGCTGTTTTTT,CASSLELAGVVGELFF